This is a list of T cell receptor beta chains from one sample in a study of lymphopenia after photon versus proton radiotherapy. Clones were read by immunoSEQ multiplex PCR, and TCRdb kept only the in-frame ones, dropping some. Among about 58,000 clones listed, 70% to 85% were seen once. Here the sequenced sample was peripheral blood, taken from a patient treated with proton-based radiotherapy. All receptors come from a man between 60 and 75 years old with pancreatic cancer. Both conserved end residues are trimmed from each CDR3. A D gene is named only where the DNA matches it firmly.

>.|TRBV5-4|TRBJ1-1
ASSLEQISTEAF
>.|TRBV29-1|TRBJ1-1
SVVAGGLNTEAF
>TRBD2|TRBV6-4|TRBJ2-2
ASRGLAEHTGELF
>.|TRBV30|TRBJ1-5
AWSPGLSNQPQH
>TRBD2|TRBV6-4|TRBJ2-3
ASSDGGRSTDTQY
>TRBD2|TRBV11-2|TRBJ2-7
ASSRTSGIYEQY
>TRBD1|TRBV27|TRBJ2-2
ASQTGTGVGELF
>TRBD2|TRBV6-1|TRBJ2-3
ASSSAGGGTDTQY
>TRBD2|TRBV7-2|TRBJ2-5
ASSLGAGGGKTQY
>TRBD2|TRBV5-1|TRBJ2-5
ASSGASGSKTETQY
>TRBD1|TRBV7-2|TRBJ1-1
ASSLPRQGTEAF
>TRBD2|TRBV11-2|TRBJ2-7
ASSVGTKATYEQY
>.|TRBV11-3|TRBJ2-7
ASSDGIVEQY
>TRBD2|TRBV5-1|TRBJ2-1
ASSWGTSYNEQF
>TRBD2|TRBV28|TRBJ2-2
ASSLNFFGTSTGELF
>TRBD1|TRBV15|TRBJ1-1
ATSLRTGKNTEAF
>.|TRBV4-1|TRBJ2-1
ASSQGGTPNMDEQF
>TRBD2|TRBV29-1|TRBJ2-3
SVDGVTSGRGQNTDTQY
>TRBD2|TRBV10-3|TRBJ2-1
ATEGGLAGGEQF
>.|TRBV6-5|TRBJ1-1
ASSTTVNTEAF
>.|TRBV28|TRBJ2-7
ASSLIQGRGEQY
>.|TRBV2|TRBJ2-7
ASRAGQPGDEQY
>.|TRBV5-1|TRBJ1-6
ASSAGVGNSPLH
>.|TRBV18|TRBJ2-7
ASSPLQDGEQY
>TRBD1|TRBV19|TRBJ1-5
ASSKRGGDRGLSQPQH
>.|TRBV18|TRBJ2-3
ASSPPGRTDTQY
>TRBD2|TRBV5-1|TRBJ2-5
ASSSLGLAQETQY
>TRBD2|TRBV5-1|TRBJ2-7
ASSLAVVAGGFYEQY
>.|TRBV2|TRBJ2-1
ASSRQGGDNKEQF
>TRBD2|TRBV25-1|TRBJ2-1
ASSGTPREGRNNEQF
>.|TRBV6-5|TRBJ2-7
ASRYHSGEQY
>.|TRBV7-9|TRBJ2-7
ASSFGGSYEQY
>.|TRBV7-9|TRBJ1-4
ASSRQAATNEKLF
>TRBD2|TRBV10-2|TRBJ2-1
ATGVAGERNEQF
>.|TRBV5-1|TRBJ2-3
ASSLGAGGPSGTDTQY
>TRBD1|TRBV6-4|TRBJ1-2
ASSPFLFSQGDGYT
>.|TRBV29-1|TRBJ1-2
SVDDTNYGYT
>TRBD1|TRBV2|TRBJ1-5
ASSPTGMRGNQPQH
>.|TRBV7-9|TRBJ2-1
ASSLWGNNEQF
>TRBD1|TRBV7-7|TRBJ2-5
ASSLAGTGETQY
>TRBD2|TRBV19|TRBJ2-5
ASTRTGLAGVGETQY
>.|TRBV28|TRBJ1-1
ASSRGGTEAF
>TRBD1|TRBV2|TRBJ1-1
ASAPGQAPTEAF
>TRBD1|TRBV11-2|TRBJ2-3
ASSEDRADTQY
>.|TRBV5-4|TRBJ2-1
ASSWVPASEQF
>TRBD2|TRBV28|TRBJ2-5
ASSPGLAGDLAQY
>TRBD2|TRBV14|TRBJ2-1
ASSQEAGAGGPYNEQF
>.|TRBV29-1|TRBJ2-7
SVGGVAEQY
>TRBD1|TRBV27|TRBJ1-1
ASSRGQGQGTEAF
>.|TRBV6-6|TRBJ2-7
ASSWDGTNEQY
>TRBD2|TRBV5-1|TRBJ2-1
ASSPIVARGDNEQF
>.|TRBV11-2|TRBJ1-2
ASSLDPVIPGPGYGYT
>.|TRBV19|TRBJ2-2
ASFKGDTGELF
>.|TRBV2|TRBJ2-4
ASRGVGSRAKNIQY
>.|TRBV28|TRBJ2-2
ASSLGYGTGTNTGELF
>.|TRBV5-1|TRBJ2-7
ASSTGRTYEQY
>.|TRBV6-1|TRBJ1-5
ASSEGLLSNQPQH
>.|TRBV6-5|TRBJ2-2
ASRLTASNTGELF
>.|TRBV5-4|TRBJ2-7
ASSSGGTVNHEQY